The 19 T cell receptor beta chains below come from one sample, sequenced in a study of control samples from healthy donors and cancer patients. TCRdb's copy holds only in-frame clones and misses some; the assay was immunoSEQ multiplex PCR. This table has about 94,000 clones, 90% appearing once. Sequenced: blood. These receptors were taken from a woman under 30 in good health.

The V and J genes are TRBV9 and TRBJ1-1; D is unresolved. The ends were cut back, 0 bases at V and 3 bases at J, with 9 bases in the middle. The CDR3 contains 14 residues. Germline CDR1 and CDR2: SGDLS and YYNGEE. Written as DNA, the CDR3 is TGTGCCAGCAGCGTAGCCGACGCTGACACTGAAGCTTTCTTT. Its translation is CASSVADADTEAFF.

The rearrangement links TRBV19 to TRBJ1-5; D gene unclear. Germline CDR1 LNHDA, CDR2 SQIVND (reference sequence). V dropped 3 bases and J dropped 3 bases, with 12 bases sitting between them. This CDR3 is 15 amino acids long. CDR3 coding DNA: TGTGCCAGTAGTATCAGCGGGGAGGACAATCAGCCCCAGCATTTT. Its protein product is CASSISGEDNQPQHF. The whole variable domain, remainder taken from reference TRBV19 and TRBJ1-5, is DGGITQSPKYLFRKEGQNVTLSCEQNLNHDAMYWYRQDPGQGLRLIYYSQIVNDFQKGDIAEGYSVSREKKESFPLTVTSAQKNPTAFYLCASSISGEDNQPQHFGDGTRLSIL.

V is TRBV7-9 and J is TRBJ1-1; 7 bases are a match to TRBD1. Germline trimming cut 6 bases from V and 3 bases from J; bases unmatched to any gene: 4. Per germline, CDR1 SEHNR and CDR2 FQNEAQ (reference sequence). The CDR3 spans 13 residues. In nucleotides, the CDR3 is TGTGCCAGCAGAACAGGGGTCGACACTGAAGCTTTCTTT. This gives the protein CASRTGVDTEAFF. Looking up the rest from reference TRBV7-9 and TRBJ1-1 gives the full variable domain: DTGVSQNPRHKITKRGQNVTFRCDPISEHNRLYWYRQTLGQGPEFLTYFQNEAQLEKSRLLSDRFSAERPKGSFSTLEIQRTEQGDSAMYLCASRTGVDTEAFFGQGTRLTVV.

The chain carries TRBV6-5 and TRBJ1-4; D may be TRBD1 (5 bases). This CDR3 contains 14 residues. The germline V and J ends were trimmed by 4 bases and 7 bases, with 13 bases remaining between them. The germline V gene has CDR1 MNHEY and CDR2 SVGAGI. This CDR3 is CASSSSGLGEKLFF. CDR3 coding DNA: TGTGCCAGCAGTTCTTCAGGGTTGGGTGAAAAACTGTTTTTT.

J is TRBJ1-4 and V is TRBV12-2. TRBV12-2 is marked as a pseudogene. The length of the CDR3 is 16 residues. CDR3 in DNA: TGTGCAAGTCGCTTACTACCCGGGGCACGGGGTGAAAAACTGTTTTTT. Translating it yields CASRLLPGARGEKLFF.

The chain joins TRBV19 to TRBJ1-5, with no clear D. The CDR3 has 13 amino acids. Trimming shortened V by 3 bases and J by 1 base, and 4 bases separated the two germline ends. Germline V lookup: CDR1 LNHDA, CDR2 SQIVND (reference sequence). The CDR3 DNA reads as TGTGCCAGTAGTATGGGCAGCAATCAGCCCCAGCATTTT. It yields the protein CASSMGSNQPQHF. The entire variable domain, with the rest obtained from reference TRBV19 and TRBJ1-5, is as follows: DGGITQSPKYLFRKEGQNVTLSCEQNLNHDAMYWYRQDPGQGLRLIYYSQIVNDFQKGDIAEGYSVSREKKESFPLTVTSAQKNPTAFYLCASSMGSNQPQHFGDGTRLSIL.

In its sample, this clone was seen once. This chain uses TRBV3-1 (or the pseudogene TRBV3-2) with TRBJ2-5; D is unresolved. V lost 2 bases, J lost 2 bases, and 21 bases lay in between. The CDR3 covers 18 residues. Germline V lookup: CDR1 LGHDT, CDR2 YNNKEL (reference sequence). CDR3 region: CASSQRPSHSTKQETQYF. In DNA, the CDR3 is TGTGCCAGCAGCCAAAGGCCGTCTCATTCCACAAAACAAGAGACCCAGTACTTC.

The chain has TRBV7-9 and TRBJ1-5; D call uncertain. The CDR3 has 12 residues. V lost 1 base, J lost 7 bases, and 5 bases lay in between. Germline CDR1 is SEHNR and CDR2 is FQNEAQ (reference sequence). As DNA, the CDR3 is TGTGCCAGCAGCTTAGAGAACCAGCCCCAGCATTTT. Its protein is CASSLENQPQHF.

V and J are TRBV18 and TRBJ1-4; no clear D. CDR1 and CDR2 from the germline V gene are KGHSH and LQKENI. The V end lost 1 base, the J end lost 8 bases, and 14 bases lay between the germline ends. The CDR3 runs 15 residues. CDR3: CASSPLASRAEKLFF. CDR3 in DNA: TGTGCCAGCTCACCACTTGCCAGTCGGGCGGAAAAACTGTTTTTT.

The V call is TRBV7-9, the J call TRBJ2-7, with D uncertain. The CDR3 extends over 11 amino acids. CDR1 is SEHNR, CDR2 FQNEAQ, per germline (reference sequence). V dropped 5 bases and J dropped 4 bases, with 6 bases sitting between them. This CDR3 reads CASSTGYEQYF. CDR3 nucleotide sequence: TGTGCCAGCAGCACCGGATACGAGCAGTACTTC.

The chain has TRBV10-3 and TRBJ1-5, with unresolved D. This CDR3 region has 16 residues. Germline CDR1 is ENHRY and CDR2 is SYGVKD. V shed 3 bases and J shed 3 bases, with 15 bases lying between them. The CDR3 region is CAISETGPASNQPQHF. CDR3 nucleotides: TGTGCCATCAGTGAAACCGGGCCAGCATCCAATCAGCCCCAGCATTTT.

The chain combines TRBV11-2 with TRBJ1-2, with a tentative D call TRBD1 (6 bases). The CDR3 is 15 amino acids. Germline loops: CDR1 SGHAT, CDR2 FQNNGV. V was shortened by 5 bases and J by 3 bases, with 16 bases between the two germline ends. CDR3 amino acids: CASSPAQQGDYGYTF. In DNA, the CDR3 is TGTGCCAGCAGCCCCGCTCAACAGGGAGACTATGGCTACACCTTC.

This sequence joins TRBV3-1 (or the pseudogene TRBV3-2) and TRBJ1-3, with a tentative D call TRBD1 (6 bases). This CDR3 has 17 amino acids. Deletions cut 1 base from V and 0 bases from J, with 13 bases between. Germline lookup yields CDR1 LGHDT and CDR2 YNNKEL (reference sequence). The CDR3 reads CASSQGFNRDSGNTIYF. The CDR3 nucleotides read TGTGCCAGCAGCCAAGGGTTTAACAGGGACTCTGGAAACACCATATATTTT.

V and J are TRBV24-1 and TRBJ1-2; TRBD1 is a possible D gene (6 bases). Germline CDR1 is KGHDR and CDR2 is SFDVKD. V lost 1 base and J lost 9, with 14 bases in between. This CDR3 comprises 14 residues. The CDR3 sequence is CATSDFGQRGSYTF. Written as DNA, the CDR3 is TGTGCCACCAGTGATTTCGGACAGCGTGGGAGCTACACCTTC.

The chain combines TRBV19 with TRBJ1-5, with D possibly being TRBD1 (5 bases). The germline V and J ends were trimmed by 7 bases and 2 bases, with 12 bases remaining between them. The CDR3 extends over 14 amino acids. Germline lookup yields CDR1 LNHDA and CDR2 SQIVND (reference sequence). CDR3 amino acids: CASNGGWGNQPQHF. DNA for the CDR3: TGTGCCAGTAATGGGGGGTGGGGCAATCAGCCCCAGCATTTT.

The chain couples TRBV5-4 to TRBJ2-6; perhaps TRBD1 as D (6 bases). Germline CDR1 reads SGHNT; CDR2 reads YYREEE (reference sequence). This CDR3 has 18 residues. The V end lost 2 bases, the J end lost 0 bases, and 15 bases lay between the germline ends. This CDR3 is CASSFDRTGNSGANVLTF. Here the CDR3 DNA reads TGTGCCAGCAGCTTCGACAGGACGGGGAACTCTGGGGCCAACGTCCTGACTTTC.

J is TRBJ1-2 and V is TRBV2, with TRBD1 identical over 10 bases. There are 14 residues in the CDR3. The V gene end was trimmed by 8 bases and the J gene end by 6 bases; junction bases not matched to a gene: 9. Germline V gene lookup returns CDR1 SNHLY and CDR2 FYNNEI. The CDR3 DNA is TGTGCCAGCTCCCTGGACAGGGGGGGGGATGGCTACACCTTC. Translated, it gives CASSLDRGGDGYTF.

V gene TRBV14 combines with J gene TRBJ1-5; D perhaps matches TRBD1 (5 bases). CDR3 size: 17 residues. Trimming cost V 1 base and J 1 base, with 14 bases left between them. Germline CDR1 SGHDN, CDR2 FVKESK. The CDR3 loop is CASSQARERWSNQPQHF. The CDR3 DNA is TGTGCCAGCAGCCAAGCCAGGGAACGTTGGAGCAATCAGCCCCAGCATTTT.

The CDR3 spells CASSWDRAVNEKLFF. The CDR3, as DNA: TGTGCCAGCAGCTGGGACAGGGCTGTCAATGAAAAACTGTTTTTT. This chain uses TRBV5-4 with TRBJ1-4; 9 bases fit TRBD1. The germline gives CDR1 SGHNT, CDR2 YYREEE (reference sequence). Trimming removed 3 bases from V and 5 bases from J; junction bases left unmatched: 5. The CDR3 totals 15 residues. The whole variable domain, filled in from reference TRBV5-4 and TRBJ1-4, reads ETGVTQSPTHLIKTRGQQVTLRCSSQSGHNTVSWYQQALGQGPQFIFQYYREEENGRGNFPPRFSGLQFPNYSSELNVNALELDDSALYLCASSWDRAVNEKLFFGSGTQLSVL.